This T cell receptor (beta chain) appears in the sequencing data of a study of tumor-infiltrating lymphocytes in primary liver carcinoma (dated by TCRdb to the late 2010s). Regarding the study in general: Four to six patients with histopathologically diagnosed primary liver carcinoma underwent surgical resection in China between 2015 and March 2016. The study combined TCRbeta repertoire sequencing, expression microarrays and whole-exome sequencing across five regions of each liver tumor, with adjacent normal tissue and blood. Technical replicate repertoires showed high reproducibility, with mean shared-clone rates roughly 0.89 and correlation coefficients above 0.95. Each sample produced roughly 3.65 to 7.5 million productive TCRbeta reads, and read depth showed no significant difference between tissue types. The five patients, three men and two women aged 30 to 69 years, had hepatocellular carcinoma (four) or combined HCC and intrahepatic cholangiocarcinoma (one). TCRbeta repertoire sequencing covered about 35 specimens from 5 patients: some 25 tumor regions, 5 adjacent noncancerous liver tissues and 5 peripheral blood samples. The five patients had tumors of stage T1-T3 N0M0, with maximum diameters ranging from 4.2 to 10 cm.

RNA from unsorted whole blood was extracted with TRIzol reagent, and germline DNA was obtained with the DNeasy Blood & Tissue kit. Patients had chronic HBV infection and were treatment-naive at sampling. Before surgery, approximately 4 milliliters of peripheral blood were collected into K2EDTA tubes. Broad study findings and their caveats: Because only the TCR beta chain was sequenced and unpaired alpha chains were not captured, true repertoire diversity is likely underestimated. Because the samples were bulk and unsorted, CD4+ and CD8+ T cell repertoires could not be compared. A significantly larger repertoire fraction was made up by the top 250 clones in tumors than in blood (p = 0.039). With just four or five patients in the study, the authors point out that the findings should be validated in a larger study. Repertoire overlap was found to be higher between tumor regions (mean approximately 36%) than between tumor-adjacent (roughly 17%) or tumor-blood (around 15%) pairs, consistent with antigen-driven expansion.

According to the germline V gene (reference sequence), CDR1 reads SGHNT and CDR2 reads YYREEE. Deletion took 4 bases off V and 3 bases off J, with a span of 15 bases between the germline ends. Counted from cysteine to phenylalanine, this CDR3 has 15 amino acids. Solely the CDR3 DNA is kept, with 45 bases framed from the first base. TCRbeta-specific cDNA was reverse-transcribed from 500 ng total RNA using a constant-region primer and ProtoScript II reverse transcriptase. Three nested multiplex PCR rounds, following a slightly modified ARM-PCR procedure, were used to build the TCRbeta libraries. Each of the first two PCR rounds ran for about 10 cycles and used multiplex TRBV1-TRBV30 forward primers together with a Cbeta reverse primer. Sample barcodes and Illumina adapters were added in a final 25-cycle PCR with Deep VentR polymerase. Before sequencing, amplicons of 200-500 bp were purified from gel using a QIAquick gel extraction kit. TCRbeta amplicons were sequenced on an Illumina HiSeq 2500 with 250-bp paired-end reads. Under the source paper's analysis protocol: Trimmomatic v0.33 was used to quality-trim the reads, and FLASH v1.2.11 was used to merge paired reads so that full CDR3 sequences could be recovered. MiGEC v1.2.1b assigned V, D and J germline segments to the rearranged TCRbeta sequences. Clonotype statistics and Shannon-Wiener diversity indices were computed with VDJtools v1.0.0. Except for diversity analysis, only the 250 most abundant clonotypes of each sample were used in subsequent analyses to reduce sampling bias. TCRdb reprocessing: public reads trimmed at Q25 with fastp, clones called with MiXCR, in-frame beta chains kept. Merged by CDR3 protein, the rows form single entries marked with the most common genes and DNA. In this record, the V and J calls reflect TCRdb's handling and not the investigators' own analysis. The sample table holds about 350,000 distinct CDR3 sequences, of which approximately 65% were seen once. Under 8% of the sample rests with the top ten.

Comments on this clonotype: Its specific antigen is unknown. Within one base of it there is no much larger clone, and no base qualities were kept.

Source material: peripheral blood. The TCR was taken from a man aged 40-55 years with primary liver carcinoma and hepatitis B virus infection. The V and J segments used are TRBV5-4 and TRBJ2-3; D gene: possibly TRBD2, on 6 matching bases. The CDR3 region: CASSPPGVRTDTQYF. The DNA sequence is as follows: TGTGCCAGCAGCCCCCCGGGAGTTAGAACAGATACGCAGTATTTT.